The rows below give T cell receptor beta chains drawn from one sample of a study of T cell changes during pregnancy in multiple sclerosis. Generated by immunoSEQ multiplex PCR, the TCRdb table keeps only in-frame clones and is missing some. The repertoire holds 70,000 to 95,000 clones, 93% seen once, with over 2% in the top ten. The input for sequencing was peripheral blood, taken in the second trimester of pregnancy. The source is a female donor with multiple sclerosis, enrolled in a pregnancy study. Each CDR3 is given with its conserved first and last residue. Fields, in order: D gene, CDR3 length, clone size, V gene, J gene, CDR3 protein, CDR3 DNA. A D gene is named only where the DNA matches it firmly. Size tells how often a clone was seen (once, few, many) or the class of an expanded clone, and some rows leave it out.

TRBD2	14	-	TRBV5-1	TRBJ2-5	CASSFQLAEETQYF	TGCGCCAGCAGCTTCCAACTAGCGGAAGAGACCCAGTACTTC
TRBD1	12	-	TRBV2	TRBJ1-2	CASATGGYGYTF	TGTGCCAGCGCGACAGGGGGCTATGGCTACACCTTC
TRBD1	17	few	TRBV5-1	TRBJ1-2	CASSSGQGATNRYGYTF	TGCGCCAGCAGCTCCGGACAGGGGGCTACCAACCGCTATGGCTACACCTTC
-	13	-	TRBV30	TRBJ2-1	CAWSPGTYNEQFF	TGTGCCTGGAGCCCAGGGACCTACAATGAGCAGTTCTTC
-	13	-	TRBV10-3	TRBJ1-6	CAIRGGPDSPLHF	TGTGCCATCCGTGGGGGGCCGGATTCACCCCTCCACTTT
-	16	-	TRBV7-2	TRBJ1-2	CASSLGPEGRWYGYTF	TGTGCCAGCAGCTTAGGGCCCGAGGGCAGGTGGTATGGCTACACCTTC
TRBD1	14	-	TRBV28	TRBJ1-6	CASSLWQGAAPLHF	TGTGCCAGCAGTTTATGGCAGGGGGCTGCACCCCTCCACTTT
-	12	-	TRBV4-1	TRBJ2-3	CASSQLADTQYF	TGCGCCAGCAGCCAACTAGCGGATACGCAGTATTTT
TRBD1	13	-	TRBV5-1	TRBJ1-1	CASSLWQGDEAFF	TGCGCCAGCAGCTTGTGGCAGGGGGATGAAGCTTTCTTT
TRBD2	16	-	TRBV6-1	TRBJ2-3	CASSALAGGSTDTQYF	TGTGCCAGCAGTGCATTAGCGGGGGGGAGCACAGATACGCAGTATTTT
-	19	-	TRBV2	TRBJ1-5	CASSYRVDSTGYSNQPQHF	TGTGCCAGCAGTTACAGGGTCGACTCAACGGGCTATAGCAATCAGCCCCAGCATTTT
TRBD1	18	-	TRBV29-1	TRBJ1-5	CSVEGTGDLRYSNQPQHF	TGCAGCGTTGAAGGGACAGGGGATTTGAGATATAGCAATCAGCCCCAGCATTTT
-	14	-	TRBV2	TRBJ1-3	CASSERGGGNTIYF	TGTGCCAGCAGTGAAAGGGGAGGCGGAAACACCATATATTTT